The 17 T cell receptor beta chains listed next were all sequenced from one sample in a study of T cell changes during pregnancy in multiple sclerosis. Assay: immunoSEQ multiplex PCR; the TCRdb copy retains only in-frame clones and omits some. The data contain 65,000 to 90,000 clones, around 94% of them singletons. The sample here was peripheral blood, taken before pregnancy. The receptors originated from a female donor with multiple sclerosis, enrolled in a pregnancy study.

The chain employs TRBV2 and TRBJ1-5; possible D gene TRBD1, 5 bases. Deletions cut 5 bases from V and 0 bases from J, with 8 bases between. This CDR3 is built from 14 residues. Germline values: CDR1 SNHLY, CDR2 FYNNEI. CDR3 sequence: CASSFDSSNQPQHF. The CDR3 DNA is TGTGCCAGCAGTTTTGACAGTAGCAATCAGCCCCAGCATTTT.

The chain couples TRBV7-2 to TRBJ2-5; TRBD2 agrees at 7 bases. The length of the CDR3 is 15 residues. Germline CDR1 and CDR2: SGHTA and FQGNSA. The V and J ends lost 1 base and 2 bases, in that order; junction bases with no gene match: 4. Written as DNA, the CDR3 is TGTGCCAGCAGCTTAGACGGGCGGGGGCAAGAGACCCAGTACTTC. As protein: CASSLDGRGQETQYF.

V and J are TRBV29-1 and TRBJ2-3; 11 bases fit TRBD2. The germline gives CDR1 SQVTM, CDR2 ANQGSEA. CDR3 length equals 15 residues. The trim removed 8 bases at V and 0 bases at J, leaving 7 bases unmatched. In DNA form, the CDR3 reads TGCAGCCTAGAGACTAGCGGGAAAAGCACAGATACGCAGTATTTT. The encoded protein is CSLETSGKSTDTQYF.

The chain has TRBV11-2 and TRBJ1-1, with D maybe TRBD1 (6 bases). Between the trimmed V and J ends, which lost 4 bases and 1 base, there was a span of 19 bases. This CDR3 is 17 amino acids long. Germline V lookup: CDR1 SGHAT, CDR2 FQNNGV. The CDR3 region is CASSSIVRGQTNTEAFF. CDR3 coding DNA: TGTGCCAGCAGCTCAATAGTCAGAGGACAGACGAACACTGAAGCTTTCTTT.

The rearrangement joins TRBV29-1 to TRBJ2-1; possible D gene TRBD2, 8 bases. The CDR3 is 15 residues long. Germline assignment: CDR1 SQVTM and CDR2 ANQGSEA. V gave up 7 bases and J gave up 8 bases, with 24 bases separating them. Here the CDR3 DNA reads TGCAGCGCCCGGGGGGGGGAGGGGGCGCGTTATGAGCAGTTCTTC. It specifies CSARGGEGARYEQFF.

The genes are TRBV27 and TRBJ1-2; 8 bases line up with TRBD1. This CDR3 has 14 amino acids. Germline V lookup: CDR1 MNHEY, CDR2 SMNVEV (reference sequence). The V and J ends lost 5 bases and 4 bases, in that order; junction bases with no gene match: 6. The CDR3 bases are TGTGCCAGCAGTATCACAGGGGGGGTCTATGGCTACACCTTC. Amino acids: CASSITGGVYGYTF.

The J gene is TRBJ1-1, the V gene TRBV7-9; 7 bases map to TRBD1. Per germline, CDR1 SEHNR and CDR2 FQNEAQ (reference sequence). V trimming: 1 base; J trimming: 10 bases; junction bases outside the gene matches: 3. The CDR3 is 12 residues long. The CDR3 loop is CASSLGRGLAFF. CDR3 coding DNA: TGTGCCAGCAGCTTAGGCAGGGGGTTAGCTTTCTTT.

The rearrangement joins TRBV5-1 to TRBJ2-1, with TRBD2 identical over 12 bases. V gave up 1 base and J gave up 7 bases; unmatched junction bases: 6. CDR1 SGHRS and CDR2 YFSETQ come from the germline V gene. This CDR3 has 16 residues. CDR3: CASSLTGLAGPNEQFF. DNA of the CDR3: TGCGCCAGCAGCTTGACCGGACTAGCGGGACCTAATGAGCAGTTCTTC.

This sequence joins TRBV7-2 and TRBJ1-1; D is possibly TRBD1 (5 bases). Trimming pared 3 bases from V and 7 bases from J, leaving 15 bases between. CDR1 is SGHTA, CDR2 FQGNSA, per germline. This CDR3 region has 14 residues. The DNA of the CDR3 is TGTGCCAGCAGCTTTCTTCAGGGCGCCAGTGAAGCTTTCTTT. It yields the protein CASSFLQGASEAFF.

This clone appeared once. V gene TRBV27 combines with J gene TRBJ1-3; 7 bases agree with TRBD1. The CDR3 is 18 residues long. The germline gives CDR1 MNHEY, CDR2 SMNVEV (reference sequence). V lost 5 bases, J lost 2 bases, and 15 bases stayed unmatched. DNA of the CDR3: TGTGCCAGCAGTACTCCCCACGGTGTAGGGGGCGCTGGAAACACCATATATTTT. This sequence encodes CASSTPHGVGGAGNTIYF.

The chain joins TRBV5-1 to TRBJ2-1, with TRBD1 matching over 8 bases. With V trimmed by 4 bases and J by 8 bases, 11 bases remained unmatched. Germline assignment: CDR1 SGHRS and CDR2 YFSETQ. The CDR3 totals 15 residues. CDR3 residues: CASSPRTGFSDEQFF. The CDR3 DNA reads TGCGCCAGCAGCCCCCGGACAGGGTTTTCGGATGAGCAGTTCTTC.

This clone was observed a few times. The chain links TRBV30 to TRBJ1-1, with D hard to call. Per the germline V gene, CDR1 is GTSNPN and CDR2 is SVGIG (reference sequence). V was shortened by 3 bases and J by 0 bases, with 11 bases between the two germline ends. This CDR3 spans 14 amino acids. CDR3 protein: CAWSNTAMNTEAFF. CDR3 nucleotide sequence: TGTGCCTGGAGCAATACAGCTATGAACACTGAAGCTTTCTTT.

The rearrangement uses TRBV30 and TRBJ1-3; D is possibly TRBD1 (6 bases). The germline V gene has CDR1 GTSNPN and CDR2 SVGIG (reference sequence). V was shortened by 2 bases and J by 3 bases, with 14 bases between the two germline ends. The CDR3 covers 15 residues. For the CDR3, the DNA is TGTGCCTGGAGTCTGGACAGTAAAGTTGGAAACACCATATATTTT. This sequence encodes CAWSLDSKVGNTIYF. Complete variable domain (other parts from reference TRBV30 and TRBJ1-3): SQTIHQWPATLVQPVGSPLSLECTVEGTSNPNLYWYRQAAGRGLQLLFYSVGIGQISSEVPQNLSASRPQDRQFILSSKKLLLSDSGFYLCAWSLDSKVGNTIYFGEGSWLTVV.

The V and J genes are TRBV10-3 and TRBJ1-2, with D possibly TRBD1 on 5 matching bases. Germline V CDR1 and CDR2: ENHRY, SYGVKD. The CDR3 covers 12 residues. Trimming cost V 4 bases and J 8 bases, with 11 bases left between them. The CDR3 is CAISGGHPGYTF. CDR3 coding DNA: TGTGCCATCAGTGGCGGACACCCGGGCTACACCTTC.

The chain couples TRBV6-5 to TRBJ1-2; D perhaps matches TRBD1 (5 bases). This CDR3 is built from 14 residues. With 7 bases removed from V and 4 bases from J, the gap between germline ends came to 16 bases. Germline CDR1 reads MNHEY; CDR2 reads SVGAGI. Written as DNA, the CDR3 is TGTGCCAGCAAAGAACCAACAGGTGGCTATGGCTACACCTTC. Residues: CASKEPTGGYGYTF.

The rearrangement uses TRBV27 and TRBJ2-1; D unclear. CDR1 and CDR2 (germline): MNHEY, SMNVEV (reference sequence). V was clipped by 2 bases and J by 0 bases, with 11 bases between them. The CDR3 contains 16 residues. For the CDR3, the DNA is TGTGCCAGCAGTTTAGGTCAGGTGAGCTCCTACAATGAGCAGTTCTTC. It is translated as CASSLGQVSSYNEQFF.

The chain combines TRBV29-1 with TRBJ2-1; D may be TRBD2 (6 bases). Germline assignment: CDR1 SQVTM and CDR2 ANQGSEA. Trimming shortened V by 1 base and J by 5 bases, and 9 bases separated the two germline ends. The CDR3 totals 13 residues. The CDR3 loop is CSVEGGVHNEQFF. CDR3 bases: TGCAGCGTTGAAGGGGGGGTCCACAATGAGCAGTTCTTC.